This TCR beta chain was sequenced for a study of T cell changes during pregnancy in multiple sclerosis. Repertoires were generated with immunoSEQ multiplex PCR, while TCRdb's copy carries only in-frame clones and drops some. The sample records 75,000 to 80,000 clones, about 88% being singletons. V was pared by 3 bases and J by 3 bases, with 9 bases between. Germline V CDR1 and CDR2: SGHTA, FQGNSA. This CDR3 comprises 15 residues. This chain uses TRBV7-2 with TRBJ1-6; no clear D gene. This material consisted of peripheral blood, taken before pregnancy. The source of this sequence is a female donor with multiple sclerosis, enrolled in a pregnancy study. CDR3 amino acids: CASSFGRNYNSPLHF. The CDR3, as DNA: TGTGCCAGCAGCTTTGGCAGAAACTATAATTCACCCCTCCACTTT.